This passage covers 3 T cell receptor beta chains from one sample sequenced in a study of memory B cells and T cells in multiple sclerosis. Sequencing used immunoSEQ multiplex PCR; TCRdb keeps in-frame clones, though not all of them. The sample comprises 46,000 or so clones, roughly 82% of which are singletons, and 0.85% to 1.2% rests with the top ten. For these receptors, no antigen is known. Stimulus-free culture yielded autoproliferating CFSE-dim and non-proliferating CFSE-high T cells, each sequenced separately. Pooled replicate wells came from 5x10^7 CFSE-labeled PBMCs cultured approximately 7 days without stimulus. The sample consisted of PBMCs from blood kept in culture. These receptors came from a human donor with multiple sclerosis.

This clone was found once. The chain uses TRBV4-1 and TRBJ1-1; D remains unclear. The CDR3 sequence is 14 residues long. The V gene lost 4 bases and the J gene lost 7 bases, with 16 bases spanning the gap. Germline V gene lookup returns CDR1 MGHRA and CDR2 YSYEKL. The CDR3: CASSPTPLDGEAFF. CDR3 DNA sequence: TGCGCCAGCAGCCCAACTCCCCTGGACGGTGAAGCTTTCTTT.

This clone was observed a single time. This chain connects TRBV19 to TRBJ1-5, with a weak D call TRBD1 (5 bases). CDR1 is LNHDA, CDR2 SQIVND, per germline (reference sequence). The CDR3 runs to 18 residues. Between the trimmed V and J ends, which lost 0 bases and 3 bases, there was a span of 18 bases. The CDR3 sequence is CASSIEGWTGRHNQPQHF. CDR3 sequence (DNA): TGTGCCAGTAGTATAGAGGGTTGGACGGGACGTCACAATCAGCCCCAGCATTTT.

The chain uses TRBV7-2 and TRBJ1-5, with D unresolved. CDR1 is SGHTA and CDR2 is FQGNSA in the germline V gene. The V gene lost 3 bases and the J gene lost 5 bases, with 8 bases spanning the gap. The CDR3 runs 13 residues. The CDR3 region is CASSFGADQPQHF. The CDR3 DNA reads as TGTGCCAGCAGCTTCGGAGCGGATCAGCCCCAGCATTTT.